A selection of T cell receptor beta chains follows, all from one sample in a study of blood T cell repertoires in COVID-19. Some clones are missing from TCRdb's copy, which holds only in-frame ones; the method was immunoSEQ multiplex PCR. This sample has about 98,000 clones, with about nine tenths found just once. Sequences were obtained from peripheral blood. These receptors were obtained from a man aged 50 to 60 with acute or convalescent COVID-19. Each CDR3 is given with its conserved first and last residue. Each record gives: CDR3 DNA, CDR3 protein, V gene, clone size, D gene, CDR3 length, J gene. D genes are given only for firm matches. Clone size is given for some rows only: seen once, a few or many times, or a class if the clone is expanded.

DNA: TGCAGCGCGGGACAGAGCTCCTACGAGCAGTACTTC
CDR3: CSAGQSSYEQYF
V: TRBV29-1
size: -
D: TRBD1
length: 12
J: TRBJ2-7

DNA: TGTGCCAGCAGCGAGGGGGCCGGCTATGGCTACACCTTC
CDR3: CASSEGAGYGYTF
V: TRBV9
size: -
D: TRBD1
length: 13
J: TRBJ1-2

DNA: TGTGCCAGTAGTATTAGTGGGACAGACCTTTATTATGGCTACACCTTC
CDR3: CASSISGTDLYYGYTF
V: TRBV19
size: -
D: TRBD1
length: 16
J: TRBJ1-2

DNA: TGTGCCAGCAGTTTAATCGGGCAGGGGAACACTGAAGCTTTCTTT
CDR3: CASSLIGQGNTEAFF
V: TRBV27
size: -
D: -
length: 15
J: TRBJ1-1

DNA: TGTGCCAGCAGGAGGGGACAGGAGGGGTATGGCTACACCTTC
CDR3: CASRRGQEGYGYTF
V: TRBV5-4
size: -
D: TRBD1
length: 14
J: TRBJ1-2

DNA: TGCGCCAGCAGCCCAACTAGCTCTAGAAATGAGCAGTTCTTC
CDR3: CASSPTSSRNEQFF
V: TRBV5-1
size: few
D: -
length: 14
J: TRBJ2-1

DNA: TGTGCCAGCAGCAAGACAGGGTCGGGTAACTATGGCTACACCTTC
CDR3: CASSKTGSGNYGYTF
V: TRBV11-2
size: -
D: TRBD1
length: 15
J: TRBJ1-2

DNA: TGCGCCAGCAGAGACAGCTACTACGAGCAGTACTTC
CDR3: CASRDSYYEQYF
V: TRBV5-1
size: -
D: -
length: 12
J: TRBJ2-7

DNA: TGTGCCAGCTCACCCCCCGGGACAGACCGTTCACCCCTCCACTTT
CDR3: CASSPPGTDRSPLHF
V: TRBV18
size: once
D: TRBD1
length: 15
J: TRBJ1-6

DNA: TGTGCCAGCAGACGACTAGCGGGAGGGCGTCCGGAGACCCAGTACTTC
CDR3: CASRRLAGGRPETQYF
V: TRBV21-1
size: -
D: -
length: 16
J: TRBJ2-5

DNA: TGTGCCAGCAGCCAAGGGCCTAGCAATGAGCAGTTCTTC
CDR3: CASSQGPSNEQFF
V: TRBV4-2
size: few
D: -
length: 13
J: TRBJ2-1

DNA: TGTGCCAGCAGCATGGAGGGAGCAGCTAAAAACATTCAGTACTTC
CDR3: CASSMEGAAKNIQYF
V: TRBV11-2
size: -
D: -
length: 15
J: TRBJ2-4

DNA: TGTGCCAGCTCTCCTACGACAGTCACTGAAGCTTTCTTT
CDR3: CASSPTTVTEAFF
V: TRBV18
size: -
D: -
length: 13
J: TRBJ1-1

DNA: TGTGCCAGCTCACCACGGAAGGGAGATGAAAAACTGTTTTTT
CDR3: CASSPRKGDEKLFF
V: TRBV18
size: -
D: -
length: 14
J: TRBJ1-4

DNA: TGTGCCAGCAGTTACGACCGACAGGGGAGCTCCTACGAGCAGTACTTC
CDR3: CASSYDRQGSSYEQYF
V: TRBV2
size: -
D: TRBD1
length: 16
J: TRBJ2-7

DNA: TGTGCCAGCAGTGCGAAAGCCGGCAGGGCGTCATTTGGCAATTCACCCCTCCACTTT
CDR3: CASSAKAGRASFGNSPLHF
V: TRBV6-1
size: -
D: -
length: 19
J: TRBJ1-6

DNA: TGTGCCACCAGTGATCTTACCGGGACTAGCGGGAGCACAGATACGCAGTATTTT
CDR3: CATSDLTGTSGSTDTQYF
V: TRBV24-1
size: -
D: TRBD2
length: 18
J: TRBJ2-3

DNA: TGTGCCAGCAGCTTGATGTCAGCGGCTAATAATTCACCCCTCCACTTT
CDR3: CASSLMSAANNSPLHF
V: TRBV5-8
size: -
D: -
length: 16
J: TRBJ1-6

DNA: TGTGCCAGTAGTATAGCCAGGAACGGGGATGAAAAACTGTTTTTT
CDR3: CASSIARNGDEKLFF
V: TRBV19
size: -
D: -
length: 15
J: TRBJ1-4

DNA: TGTGCCAGCAGTTGGAGAGTTAACTATGGCTACACCTTC
CDR3: CASSWRVNYGYTF
V: TRBV6-7
size: -
D: -
length: 13
J: TRBJ1-2

DNA: TGTGCCAGCAGTTTATTATCTGGCACAGATACGCAGTATTTT
CDR3: CASSLLSGTDTQYF
V: TRBV27
size: -
D: -
length: 14
J: TRBJ2-3

DNA: TGTGCCAGTAGCACAGGGGCCGTCTCCTACGAGCAGTACTTC
CDR3: CASSTGAVSYEQYF
V: TRBV19
size: -
D: TRBD1
length: 14
J: TRBJ2-7

DNA: TGTGCCAGCTCACTGGACCAGGGGGGCAAAAACATTCAGTACTTC
CDR3: CASSLDQGGKNIQYF
V: TRBV18
size: -
D: -
length: 15
J: TRBJ2-4

DNA: TGTGCCAGCAGTTTATCCGGAGTGGGAGCCAAAAACATTCAGTACTTC
CDR3: CASSLSGVGAKNIQYF
V: TRBV27
size: -
D: -
length: 16
J: TRBJ2-4

DNA: TGTGCCAGTAGTATAACCCACGTCCCGCGAACTGAAGCTTTCTTT
CDR3: CASSITHVPRTEAFF
V: TRBV19
size: -
D: -
length: 15
J: TRBJ1-1

DNA: TGTGCCAGCAGCTTAAGTGGAGGGGCGGCAGGGGAGACCCAGTACTTC
CDR3: CASSLSGGAAGETQYF
V: TRBV7-3
size: -
D: -
length: 16
J: TRBJ2-5

DNA: TGTGCCACCAGTGCTCCGCAGGGGGCAAATTATGGCTACACCTTC
CDR3: CATSAPQGANYGYTF
V: TRBV24-1
size: few
D: TRBD1
length: 15
J: TRBJ1-2

DNA: TGTGCCAGCAGCTTAGTCGGTGGGACTAGCGGTGACAATGAGCAGTTCTTC
CDR3: CASSLVGGTSGDNEQFF
V: TRBV11-3
size: few
D: TRBD2
length: 17
J: TRBJ2-1

DNA: TGTGCCATCAGTCTGGCTAGCGGGAGCCCCAGGAGCTCCTACGAGCAGTACTTC
CDR3: CAISLASGSPRSSYEQYF
V: TRBV10-3
size: -
D: TRBD2
length: 18
J: TRBJ2-7

DNA: TGTGCCAGTAGTCTCCATGTAGCAACTAATGAAAAACTGTTTTTT
CDR3: CASSLHVATNEKLFF
V: TRBV19
size: -
D: -
length: 15
J: TRBJ1-4

DNA: TGTGCCAGTAGTAATATTCGGGGGTTGGGGTTGAACACTGAAGCTTTCTTT
CDR3: CASSNIRGLGLNTEAFF
V: TRBV19
size: once
D: -
length: 17
J: TRBJ1-1

DNA: TGCGCCAGCAGCCAGACCCCGGCAGGGGCTAGCCCTAACTATGGCTACACCTTC
CDR3: CASSQTPAGASPNYGYTF
V: TRBV5-1
size: -
D: -
length: 18
J: TRBJ1-2

DNA: TGTGCCAGCAGCGTAGGTGGGACTAGCGGACAAGAGACCCAGTACTTC
CDR3: CASSVGGTSGQETQYF
V: TRBV5-4
size: -
D: TRBD2
length: 16
J: TRBJ2-5

DNA: TGTGCCAGCAGCCCGTCCCCCGGGGGCAATCAGCCCCAGCATTTT
CDR3: CASSPSPGGNQPQHF
V: TRBV9
size: -
D: -
length: 15
J: TRBJ1-5

DNA: TGTGCCAGCAGTGATTTAGCGGGAGGGGCCAAAAACATTCAGTACTTC
CDR3: CASSDLAGGAKNIQYF
V: TRBV27
size: -
D: TRBD2
length: 16
J: TRBJ2-4

DNA: TGTGCCAGCAGCCAAGAACAGCCAGGGCCCTATGGCTACACCTTC
CDR3: CASSQEQPGPYGYTF
V: TRBV3-1/TRBV3-2
size: once
D: -
length: 15
J: TRBJ1-2